The following is a T cell receptor (beta chain) sequence with its context. Its cognate antigen has yet to be identified. No clone much larger than this one lies a single base away; base qualities are absent. These data originate in a study of siplizumab effects on memory and regulatory T cells (dated by TCRdb to between 2019 and 2020). With respect to the entire study: The study looked at the effect of siplizumab, an anti-CD2 antibody, on alloreactive T-cell subsets in allogeneic mixed lymphocyte reactions made from human PBMCs.

Sorted unstimulated T cells and proliferating T cells recovered from mixed lymphocyte reactions were subjected to TCRbeta CDR3 sequencing. Fresh whole blood from approximately 10 HLA-typed healthy donors was used to isolate PBMCs. Results the study describes overall, beyond this receptor: Whether proliferating Tregs from siplizumab cultures actually had suppressive function was not functionally confirmed. Siplizumab significantly lowered the cumulative frequency of alloreactive sequences that could be traced to unstimulated CD4+ memory T cells. Compared with memory T cells, unstimulated naive T cells appeared more diverse, and naive cells seemed to make a substantial contribution to the alloresponse. Among mappable alloreactive CD4+ clones, the Treg-derived fraction averaged approximately 69% with siplizumab versus roughly 25% in control reactions. Because sequences below about 10^-5 frequency were poorly captured, only a minor fraction of alloreactive clones could be mapped to unstimulated subsets. For roughly 80-96% of proliferating CD4+ or CD8+ clones, no naive or memory phenotype could be assigned.

CDR1 and CDR2 were assigned from the germline V gene as WSHSY and SAAADI. V is cut by 7 bases and J by 4 bases, and the space between the germline ends is 14 bases. The CDR3 holds 14 amino acids from the cysteine to the phenylalanine. Just the 42-base CDR3 DNA is kept, in frame starting at base 1. Libraries came from the immunoSEQ multiplex PCR assay. Each sample had around 92,000 TCR templates assayed by the deep sequencing platform. Genomic DNA extracted from sorted T cells was used for TCRbeta CDR3 sequencing. For the original study's pipeline: Clonal analysis of TCRbeta CDR3 data was done in the R programming language. Alloreactive CD4+ and CD8+ clones were defined by comparing unstimulated samples with post-reaction CFSE-low samples. By matching sequences to the repertoires of sorted unstimulated Treg and non-Treg cells, each alloreactive CD4+ clone was assigned a regulatory or non-regulatory origin. TCRdb took over this immuneACCESS table, retaining in-frame rearrangements with V and J assigned. Such tables are incomplete; in checked studies, under half of the missing clones stem from an unresolved V gene, and the remainder is unexplained. V and J calls and clone size are given by that table; D and trimming were obtained from the DNA. For this sample there are 100,000 or so clones; about nine tenths appear just once. The top ten constitute just over 2.5% of the sample.

The sequence came from a human donor in good health. Some clones in this sample may be carry-over from other donors' samples. Sample: CD4+ T cells sorted from blood. The chain is encoded by TRBV10-2 joined to TRBJ1-5; TRBD1 is a possible D gene, resting on 6 matching bases. The CDR3 region has the sequence CASNLAGVNQPQHF. The sequence in DNA is TGCGCCAGCAATTTGGCAGGGGTTAATCAGCCCCAGCATTTT.